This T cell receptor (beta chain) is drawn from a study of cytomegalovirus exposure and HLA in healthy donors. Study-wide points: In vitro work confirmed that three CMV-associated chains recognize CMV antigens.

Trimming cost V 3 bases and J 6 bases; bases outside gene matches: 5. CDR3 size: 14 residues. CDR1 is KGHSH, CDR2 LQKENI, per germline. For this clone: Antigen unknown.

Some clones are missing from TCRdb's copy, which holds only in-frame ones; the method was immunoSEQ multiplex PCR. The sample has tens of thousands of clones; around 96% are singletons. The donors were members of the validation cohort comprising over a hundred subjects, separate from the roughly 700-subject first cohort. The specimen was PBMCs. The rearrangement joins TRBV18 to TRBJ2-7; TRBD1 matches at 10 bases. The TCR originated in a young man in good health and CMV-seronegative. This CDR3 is CASSPGTGVREQYF. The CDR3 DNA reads TGTGCCAGCTCACCCGGGACAGGGGTACGCGAGCAGTACTTC.